This passage covers 3 T cell receptor beta chains from one sample sequenced in a study of blood T cell repertoires in COVID-19. Libraries were prepared by immunoSEQ multiplex PCR; TCRdb keeps only in-frame clonotypes and omits some of them. This table holds just over 250,000 clones, about 88% found once. Sequenced material: peripheral blood. The source is a man aged 60 to 69 who had recovered from COVID-19.

The chain employs TRBV5-1 and TRBJ2-3, with TRBD2 matching over 15 bases. CDR1 and CDR2 from the germline V gene are SGHRS and YFSETQ. With 3 bases clipped from V and 4 bases from J, the junction kept 9 bases outside the gene matches. The CDR3 extends over 18 amino acids. The CDR3 DNA sequence: TGCGCCAGCAGCTCGGGACTAGCGGGGGGCCTGAGCCCAGATACGCAGTATTTT. It yields the protein CASSSGLAGGLSPDTQYF.

In DNA form, the CDR3 reads TGTGCCAGTAGTTCAATAGCGGGGGGCCCCTACAATGAGCAGTTCTTC. Its protein is CASSSIAGGPYNEQFF. The chain couples TRBV19 to TRBJ2-1; 10 nucleotides match TRBD2. Looked up from germline, CDR1 is LNHDA and CDR2 is SQIVND (reference sequence). This CDR3 has 16 amino acids. J was trimmed by 2 bases and V by 5 bases; bases with no gene match: 6.

The gene calls are TRBV7-2 and TRBJ2-5; the match to TRBD1 covers 9 bases. The CDR3 extends over 13 amino acids. The V gene end was trimmed by 5 bases and the J gene end by 12 bases; junction bases not matched to a gene: 10. Germline assignment: CDR1 SGHTA and CDR2 FQGNSA. The CDR3 DNA reads as TGTGCCAGCAGCACTCTCATACAGGGGGCTGAGTACTTC. Encoded protein: CASSTLIQGAEYF.